These 3 T cell receptor beta chains were all obtained from the same sample, sequenced in a study of monozygotic twins with inflammatory bowel disease. TCRdb reprocessed the 5' RACE reads; each CDR3 protein has one entry and no DNA is given. The listing contains about 160,000 distinct CDR3 sequences. The sequencing sample was made of blood. These receptor sequences come from a human donor with ulcerative colitis or Crohn's disease, or a healthy co-twin of an affected twin (not recorded which).

The chain carries TRBV10-3 and TRBJ1-2. Germline V gives CDR1 ENHRY, CDR2 SYGVKD. CDR3 length: 14 residues. The CDR3 loop is CAISDNSGYYGYTF.

The chain employs TRBV9 and TRBJ1-1. CDR1 and CDR2 from the germline V gene are SGDLS and YYNGEE. The CDR3 has 15 amino acids. The chain's CDR3 is CASSPLGGGPTEAFF.

The chain recombines TRBV7-2 with TRBJ2-1; TCRdb's D call, TRBD1, is unchecked because there is no DNA. In germline, CDR1 is SGHTA, CDR2 FQGNSA. CDR3 length: 15 amino acids. The CDR3 spells CASSLPGARYNEQFF.